Shown below are 18 T cell receptor beta chains from a single sample sequenced in a study of early T cells in non-severe SARS-CoV-2 infection. Each CDR3 protein is one row after TCRdb ran MiXCR on the 5' RACE reads. The sample consists of tens of thousands of distinct CDR3 sequences, 8.5% to 10% of them appearing once. Material for sequencing was whole blood. The receptors were sampled from an adult who was a healthcare worker with PCR-confirmed SARS-CoV-2 infection or an uninfected control (not recorded which).

This clonotype was seen ten or more times. This rearrangement joins TRBV19 to TRBJ2-3; 7 nucleotides line up with TRBD2. V shed 5 bases, J shed 7 bases, and the junction held 15 bases outside the gene matches. This CDR3 is 16 amino acids long. Germline loops: CDR1 LNHDA, CDR2 SQIVND (reference sequence). This CDR3 reads CASSSGLSAGVNTQYF. CDR3 DNA sequence: TGTGCCAGTAGTTCAGGACTATCCGCGGGGGTAAATACGCAGTATTTT.

The chain recombines TRBV10-3 with TRBJ2-5; a possible D gene is TRBD1 (6 bases). The CDR3 spans 15 residues. Trimming pared 3 bases from V and 2 bases from J, leaving 13 bases between. In germline, CDR1 is ENHRY, CDR2 SYGVKD. The CDR3 protein is CAISDGLGAQETQYF. CDR3 in DNA: TGTGCCATCAGTGATGGGTTGGGGGCACAAGAGACCCAGTACTTC.

This clonotype was counted a few times. The V gene is TRBV30, the J gene TRBJ2-4, with D perhaps assigned TRBD1 or TRBD2 (5 bases each). Germline V lookup: CDR1 GTSNPN, CDR2 SVGIG (reference sequence). The CDR3 runs 15 residues. Trimming took off 0 bases at V and 3 bases at J, with 12 bases between the two ends. The CDR3 DNA follows: TGTGCCTGGAGTGTATCAGGGACGCGCAAAAACATTCAGTACTTC. Its translation: CAWSVSGTRKNIQYF.

This clonotype was seen more than once but under ten times. The rearrangement links TRBV20-1 to TRBJ1-5; D may be TRBD1 (5 bases). Per the germline V gene, CDR1 is DFQATT and CDR2 is SNEGSKA (reference sequence). With 5 bases removed from V and 3 bases from J, the gap between germline ends came to 17 bases. CDR3 length: 15 amino acids. This CDR3 is CSAGAPGDTNQPQHF. The CDR3, as DNA: TGCAGTGCTGGGGCGCCCGGCGATACCAATCAGCCCCAGCATTTT.

The chain couples TRBV30 to TRBJ1-2; no firm D call. The V end lost 2 bases, the J end lost 5 bases, and 3 bases lay between the germline ends. The CDR3 has 10 residues. The germline gives CDR1 GTSNPN, CDR2 SVGIG (reference sequence). CDR3 amino acids: CAWSTYGYTF. DNA for the CDR3: TGTGCCTGGAGTACATATGGCTACACCTTC.

This clonotype was counted between two and nine times. The chain joins TRBV7-2 to TRBJ2-3, with 7 bases identical to TRBD2. The J segment lost 2 bases and the V segment lost 0 bases, leaving 8 bases of the junction unmatched. There are 17 residues in the CDR3. CDR1 SGHTA and CDR2 FQGNSA come from the germline V gene. The CDR3 DNA sequence: TGTGCCAGCAGCTTAGCTGGCGGGGGAGCCGTCACAGATACGCAGTATTTT. Protein: CASSLAGGGAVTDTQYF.

This clonotype occurred a few times. The rearrangement joins TRBV12-3 or TRBV12-4 to TRBJ2-7; D is ambiguous. The length of the CDR3 is 13 residues. The V end lost 3 bases, the J end lost 6 bases, and 12 bases lay between the germline ends. CDR3 bases: TGTGCCAGCAGTTTGGACCCCAACCCCGAGCAGTACTTC. Translation gives CASSLDPNPEQYF.

This chain connects TRBV5-1 to TRBJ2-3; either TRBD1 or TRBD2 may fit D (5 bases each). CDR1 is SGHRS and CDR2 is YFSETQ in the germline V gene. There are 15 residues in the CDR3. V was trimmed by 6 bases and J by 2 bases, leaving 16 bases between them. In nucleotides, the CDR3 is TGCGCCAGCACTGCTTCCGGGACCCTCACAGATACGCAGTATTTT. It translates to CASTASGTLTDTQYF. The whole variable domain, filled in from reference TRBV5-1 and TRBJ2-3, reads KAGVTQTPRYLIKTRGQQVTLSCSPISGHRSVSWYQQTPGQGLQFLFEYFSETQRNKGNFPGRFSGRQFSNSRSEMNVSTLELGDSALYLCASTASGTLTDTQYFGPGTRLTVL.

V is TRBV7-8 and J is TRBJ2-2; D is perhaps TRBD1 or TRBD2 (5 bases each). There are 15 residues in the CDR3. The ends were cut back, 5 bases at V and 4 bases at J, with 14 bases in the middle. The germline V gene has CDR1 SGHVS and CDR2 FQNEAQ. In DNA, the CDR3 is TGTGCCAGCAGCCCCGAGGGACGGAGCACCGGGGAGCTGTTTTTT. Protein product: CASSPEGRSTGELFF.

The genes are TRBV5-6 and TRBJ2-2; TRBD1 agrees at 7 bases. The CDR3 runs to 15 residues. V lost 4 bases and J lost 1; bases outside the gene matches: 4. Germline CDR1 reads SGHDT; CDR2 reads YYEEEE. In nucleotides, the CDR3 is TGTGCCAGCAGCATATGGGACAGGAACACCGGGGAGCTGTTTTTT. Translating gives CASSIWDRNTGELFF.

The V gene is TRBV10-2, the J gene TRBJ1-1; no clear D. The V end lost 7 bases, the J end lost 0 bases, and 12 bases lay between the germline ends. CDR1 WSHSY and CDR2 SAAADI come from the germline V gene. This CDR3 comprises 14 residues. This chain's CDR3 is CASMMAGMNTEAFF. The CDR3 region has the DNA TGCGCCAGCATGATGGCAGGTATGAACACTGAAGCTTTCTTT.

This clonotype was picked up many times. The chain carries TRBV5-1 and TRBJ2-1, with D possibly being TRBD2 (5 bases). Germline assignment: CDR1 SGHRS and CDR2 YFSETQ. The CDR3 runs 17 residues. V was pared by 4 bases and J by 4 bases, with 21 bases between. DNA for the CDR3: TGCGCCAGCAGCACCTCGAGTTTGAGCGGAGAATACAATGAGCAGTTCTTC. The encoded protein is CASSTSSLSGEYNEQFF.

In its sample, this clonotype was seen many times. The CDR3 loop reads CASSSTGQGASEQFF. The CDR3 DNA follows: TGTGCCAGCAGTTCTACCGGACAGGGGGCTAGTGAGCAGTTCTTC. The chain recombines TRBV27 with TRBJ2-1, with TRBD1 matching over 11 bases. The J segment lost 9 bases and the V segment lost 4 bases, leaving 8 bases of the junction unmatched. Germline V gene lookup returns CDR1 MNHEY and CDR2 SMNVEV (reference sequence). The CDR3 sequence is 15 residues long.

The table lists this clonotype with many counts. This chain uses TRBV5-6 with TRBJ1-2; 9 nucleotides line up with TRBD1. The CDR3 length is 16 residues. Trimming at V came to 4 bases and at J to 8 bases, leaving 15 bases not matched to a gene. The V gene's germline CDR1 is SGHDT and CDR2 YYEEEE. The CDR3 spells CASSPGTGRGTDGYTF. The CDR3 DNA reads as TGTGCCAGCAGCCCTGGGACAGGGAGGGGTACCGACGGCTACACCTTC.

This clonotype was found a few times. The CDR3 DNA sequence: TGTGCCAGCCGGGAGGGTGCCGACACCGGGGAGCTGTTTTTT. This codes for CASREGADTGELFF. This sequence joins TRBV7-7 and TRBJ2-2; 8 nucleotides align to TRBD2. This CDR3 spans 14 amino acids. The germline gives CDR1 SSHAT, CDR2 FNYEAQ (reference sequence). J lost 3 bases, V lost 8 bases, and 5 bases had no gene match.

V gene TRBV7-8 combines with J gene TRBJ1-6, with a possible D match to TRBD1 (5 bases). Germline lookup yields CDR1 SGHVS and CDR2 FQNEAQ. The germline V and J ends were trimmed by 4 bases and 0 bases, with 16 bases remaining between them. The CDR3 contains 18 residues. CDR3 region: CASSSPGLLSSYNSPLHF. CDR3 nucleotide sequence: TGTGCCAGCAGCTCCCCGGGACTTCTGAGCTCCTATAATTCACCCCTCCACTTT. The variable domain in full, completed from reference TRBV7-8 and TRBJ1-6, reads GAGVSQSPRYKVAKRGQDVALRCDPISGHVSLFWYQQALGQGPEFLTYFQNEAQLDKSGLPSDRFFAERPEGSVSTLKIQRTQQEDSAVYLCASSSPGLLSSYNSPLHFGNGTRLTVT.

Only a few counts were recorded for this clonotype. The rearrangement links TRBV28 to TRBJ2-3, with D possibly TRBD1 on 6 matching bases. CDR3 length equals 16 residues. The ends were cut back, 7 bases at V and 2 bases at J, with 19 bases in the middle. From germline, CDR1 is MDHEN and CDR2 SYDVKM. CDR3 DNA sequence: TGTGCCAGCATCCCGTCCCCTGACAGGATCACAGATACGCAGTATTTT. Translated, it gives CASIPSPDRITDTQYF.

The table lists this clonotype with a few counts. The V and J genes are TRBV5-6 and TRBJ2-2, with a weak D call TRBD2 (6 bases). CDR3 size: 15 residues. Germline V gene sequence: CDR1 SGHDT, CDR2 YYEEEE. The V and J ends lost 5 bases and 4 bases respectively, with 15 bases between them. CDR3 bases: TGTGCCAGCAGGAAACTGACTAGGGGCACCGGGGAGCTGTTTTTT. Protein product: CASRKLTRGTGELFF.